This TCR beta chain is drawn from a study of blood T cell repertoires in COVID-19. Study background: Sites across the United States, Italy and Spain contributed samples from acute and convalescent COVID-19. The cDNA or gDNA used as material had been derived from T cells, B-cell-depleted T cells, or PBMCs.

In the study's own analysis: Nucleated cell counts were estimated from reference gene primer amplification. Profiling relied on immunoSEQ multiplex PCR, and the TCRdb table lists in-frame clones only, not all of them. V and J calls and clone size follow that table, whereas D and trimming were derived from the DNA. This sample has 500,000 or so clones, with approximately 90% found just once. The ends lost 4 bases at V and 2 bases at J; junction bases unmatched: 16. CDR1 SGHTA and CDR2 FQGNSA come from the germline V gene. CDR3 size: 18 residues. Cohort 3 donors counted as recovered after two negative PCRs, clearance, or resolved symptoms.

The sample was PBMCs or T cells enriched from blood (not recorded which). This TCR was sampled from a woman aged 18-29 years who had recovered from COVID-19. The chain has TRBV7-2 and TRBJ1-1; 7 bases map to TRBD1. The CDR3 region has the DNA TGTGCCAGCAGCTCCCCCCGACAGGGCCCCTGGGCAAACACTGAAGCTTTCTTT. Amino acid sequence: CASSSPRQGPWANTEAFF. Full variable domain (outside the CDR3, taken from reference TRBV7-2 and TRBJ1-1): GAGVSQSPSNKVTEKGKDVELRCDPISGHTALYWYRQSLGQGLEFLIYFQGNSAPDKSGLPSDRFSAERTGGSVSTLTIQRTQQEDSAVYLCASSSPRQGPWANTEAFFGQGTRLTVV.